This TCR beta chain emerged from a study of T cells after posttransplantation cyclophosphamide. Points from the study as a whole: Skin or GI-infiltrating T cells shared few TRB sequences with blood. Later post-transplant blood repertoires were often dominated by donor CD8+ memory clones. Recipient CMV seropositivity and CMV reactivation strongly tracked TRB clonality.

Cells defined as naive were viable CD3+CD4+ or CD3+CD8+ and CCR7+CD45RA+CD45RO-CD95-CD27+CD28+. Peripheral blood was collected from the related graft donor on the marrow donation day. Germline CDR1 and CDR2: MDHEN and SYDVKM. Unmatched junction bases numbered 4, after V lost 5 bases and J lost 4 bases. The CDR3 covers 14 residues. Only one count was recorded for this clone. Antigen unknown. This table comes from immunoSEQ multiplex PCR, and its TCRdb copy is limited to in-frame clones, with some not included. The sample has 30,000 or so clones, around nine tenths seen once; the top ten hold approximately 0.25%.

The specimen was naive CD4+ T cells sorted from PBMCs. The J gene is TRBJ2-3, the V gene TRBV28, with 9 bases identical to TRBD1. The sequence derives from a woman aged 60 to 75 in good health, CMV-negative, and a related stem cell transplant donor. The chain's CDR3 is CASSPTGGADTQYF. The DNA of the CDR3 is TGTGCCAGCAGTCCGACAGGGGGAGCAGATACGCAGTATTTT.